This T cell receptor beta chain came from a study of cytomegalovirus exposure and HLA in healthy donors. Points from the study as a whole: TCR sequences were mostly rare, though some public TCRs occurred in many donors. Listed as cytomegalovirus-associated were over 150 TCR beta chains.

Here immunoSEQ multiplex PCR was the method, and the copy in TCRdb shows in-frame clones only, minus some. The table records over 85,000 clones, around 87% of them present only once. J was trimmed by 0 bases and V by 4 bases; bases with no gene match: 4. The CDR3 consists of 15 residues. CDR1 is MNHNS and CDR2 is SASEGT in the germline V gene. Of note for this clone: Its antigen is not known.

The V and J genes are TRBV6-1 and TRBJ2-7; 9 bases are a match to TRBD2. Sequences were obtained from PBMCs. This sequence was found in a young woman in good health and CMV-seropositive. CDR3: CASSVFSGSSYEQYF. CDR3 nucleotides: TGTGCCAGCAGTGTTTTTAGCGGGAGCTCCTACGAGCAGTACTTC.